Listed below are T cell receptor beta chains from one sample, sequenced in a study of blood T cell repertoires in COVID-19. Data came from immunoSEQ multiplex PCR; TCRdb stores just in-frame clones and leaves some out. The sample yields some 390,000 clones, around 87% seen once. Sample: peripheral blood. The source of these receptors is a human donor in a cohort sampled during active COVID-19. Each CDR3 is given with its conserved first and last residue. The D gene is left open where the match is weak. A clone size is listed for some rows: how often the clone was seen (once, few, many), or a class if it is expanded.

d_gene,j_gene,abundance,v_gene,CDR3aa,CDR3nt
.,TRBJ1-1,.,TRBV6-5,CARGGQGDVFF,TGTGCCAGGGGGGGGCAGGGCGACGTCTTCTTT
.,TRBJ1-3,.,TRBV11-2,CASTLTGRGGNTIYF,TGTGCCAGCACTTTAACAGGGAGGGGTGGAAACACCATATATTTT
TRBD1,TRBJ1-2,once,TRBV7-2,CASSYRTGPAYGYTF,TGTGCCAGCAGTTACCGGACAGGGCCGGCCTATGGCTACACCTTC
.,TRBJ1-3,.,TRBV18,CASSPPTDSYRNTIYF,TGTGCCAGCTCACCCCCGACAGATTCCTACAGAAACACCATATATTTT
TRBD2,TRBJ2-1,.,TRBV2,CASSRTLAGTWDEQFF,TGTGCCAGCAGCCGTACCTTAGCGGGGACCTGGGATGAGCAGTTCTTC
.,TRBJ1-2,.,TRBV6-2/TRBV6-3,CASSYGGFYGYTF,TGTGCCAGCAGTTATGGGGGGTTCTATGGCTACACCTTC
TRBD1,TRBJ1-1,.,TRBV10-3,CATSLQGGNTEAFF,TGTGCCACCAGTCTACAGGGGGGGAACACTGAAGCTTTCTTT
.,TRBJ1-6,.,TRBV2,CASSPPGGAPLHF,TGTGCCAGCAGCCCCCCCGGTGGTGCACCCCTCCACTTT
TRBD1,TRBJ1-6,.,TRBV3-1/TRBV3-2,CASSHGGTGNSPLHF,TGTGCCAGCAGTCATGGGGGGACAGGAAATTCACCCCTCCACTTT
.,TRBJ1-1,few,TRBV4-1,CASSLLQGDTEAFF,TGCGCCAGCAGCCTGTTACAGGGAGACACTGAAGCTTTCTTT
TRBD1,TRBJ2-1,.,TRBV3-1/TRBV3-2,CASSQTDRGITYNEQFF,TGTGCCAGCAGCCAAACGGACAGGGGGATTACCTACAATGAGCAGTTCTTC
TRBD2,TRBJ2-1,.,TRBV6-5,CASRASGSNEQFF,TGTGCCAGCAGGGCTAGCGGGAGTAATGAGCAGTTCTTC
TRBD1,TRBJ2-7,.,TRBV5-1,CASSPPGTGSEQYF,TGCGCCAGCAGCCCGCCCGGGACAGGGAGCGAGCAGTACTTC
TRBD2,TRBJ2-1,.,TRBV15,CATSRAPAGTSYNEQFF,TGTGCCACCAGCAGAGCCCCAGCGGGGACTAGCTACAATGAGCAGTTCTTC
.,TRBJ2-6,.,TRBV19,CASSSPGAGANVLTF,TGTGCCAGTAGTTCCCCGGGGGCTGGGGCCAACGTCCTGACTTTC
TRBD1,TRBJ1-2,.,TRBV28,CASSSGPVMDREGYGYTF,TGTGCCAGCAGTTCGGGCCCCGTGATGGACAGGGAGGGATATGGCTACACCTTC
.,TRBJ1-5,.,TRBV4-2,CASSQDIVGQWLNQPQHF,TGTGCCAGCAGCCAAGATATAGTCGGACAGTGGCTTAATCAGCCCCAGCATTTT
.,TRBJ1-4,.,TRBV5-1,CASSLGWASEKLFF,TGCGCCAGCAGCTTGGGTTGGGCCAGCGAAAAACTGTTTTTT